This is a list of T cell receptor beta chains from one sample in a study of early stage breast cancer tumors. The table came from immunoSEQ multiplex PCR; TCRdb's copy has only in-frame clones and leaves some out. The sample yields about 28,000 clones, about 80% seen once. The source material was blood. These TCRs come from a person aged 55-75 years with breast cancer. The CDR3 runs from the conserved cysteine through the conserved F or W. The D gene is left open where the match is weak. Some rows have no size entry. The others give once, few or many, or a class for an expanded clone.

V: TRBV10-3; size: once; J: TRBJ2-3; D: TRBD2; CDR3: CAISESGLALSTDTQYF; DNA: TGTGCCATCAGTGAGTCGGGACTAGCGTTAAGCACAGATACGCAGTATTTT
V: TRBV29-1; size: .; J: TRBJ2-7; D: .; CDR3: CSVAGTRGSYEQYF; DNA: TGCAGCGTCGCCGGGACTCGGGGCTCCTACGAGCAGTACTTC
V: TRBV18; size: .; J: TRBJ1-1; D: TRBD1; CDR3: CASSPRQGQGTEAFF; DNA: TGTGCCAGCTCACCACGGCAGGGACAGGGCACTGAAGCTTTCTTT
V: TRBV28; size: .; J: TRBJ2-7; D: TRBD1; CDR3: CASIGDSPYEQYF; DNA: TGTGCCAGCATTGGGGACAGCCCCTACGAGCAGTACTTC
V: TRBV27; size: .; J: TRBJ2-7; D: TRBD2; CDR3: CASRPRLAGLSYEQYF; DNA: TGTGCCAGCAGGCCTAGACTAGCGGGCTTGTCCTACGAGCAGTACTTC
V: TRBV4-1; size: .; J: TRBJ2-3; D: TRBD2; CDR3: CASRHLAGLTDTQYF; DNA: TGCGCCAGCAGACATCTAGCGGGACTCACAGATACGCAGTATTTT
V: TRBV15; size: few; J: TRBJ2-2; D: TRBD1; CDR3: CATSHGTGNTGELFF; DNA: TGTGCCACCAGTCACGGGACAGGGAACACCGGGGAGCTGTTTTTT
V: TRBV27; size: .; J: TRBJ1-2; D: .; CDR3: CASSRGGGYTF; DNA: TGTGCCAGCAGTAGGGGGGGTGGCTACACCTTC
V: TRBV15; size: .; J: TRBJ2-1; D: .; CDR3: CATSGEQASSYNEQFF; DNA: TGTGCCACCAGCGGAGAACAGGCGAGCTCCTACAATGAGCAGTTCTTC
V: TRBV5-8; size: .; J: TRBJ2-7; D: TRBD1; CDR3: CASSNRQGRVLYEQYF; DNA: TGTGCCAGCAGCAACCGACAGGGTAGGGTTCTCTACGAGCAGTACTTC
V: TRBV19; size: .; J: TRBJ1-1; D: .; CDR3: CASSISVRTEAFF; DNA: TGTGCCAGTAGTATAAGCGTTAGGACTGAAGCTTTCTTT
V: TRBV28; size: .; J: TRBJ2-7; D: TRBD2; CDR3: CASSFNVGLAGGYEQYF; DNA: TGTGCCAGCAGTTTTAATGTGGGACTAGCGGGAGGGTACGAGCAGTACTTC
V: TRBV7-2; size: .; J: TRBJ2-7; D: TRBD2; CDR3: CASSPIAGGPSYEQYF; DNA: TGTGCCAGCAGTCCAATAGCGGGAGGGCCCTCCTACGAGCAGTACTTC
V: TRBV14; size: .; J: TRBJ1-2; D: TRBD1; CDR3: CASSRNPGTGDDYGYTF; DNA: TGTGCCAGCAGCCGGAACCCGGGGACAGGGGACGACTATGGCTACACCTTC
V: TRBV5-1; size: .; J: TRBJ2-7; D: .; CDR3: CASSLVGGEHEQYF; DNA: TGCGCCAGCAGCTTGGTTGGGGGCGAACACGAGCAGTACTTC
V: TRBV11-2; size: .; J: TRBJ2-1; D: TRBD2; CDR3: CASSFLSSGRLYEQFF; DNA: TGTGCCAGCAGCTTTTTATCTAGCGGGAGGCTCTATGAGCAGTTCTTC
V: TRBV6-5; size: .; J: TRBJ1-4; D: .; CDR3: CASSYTNLFF; DNA: TGTGCCAGCAGTTATACTAATCTGTTTTTT
V: TRBV6-5; size: .; J: TRBJ2-3; D: .; CDR3: CASSYSGSGLPDTQYF; DNA: TGTGCCAGCAGTTACTCGGGTAGCGGCCTTCCAGATACGCAGTATTTT
V: TRBV6-5; size: .; J: TRBJ2-7; D: TRBD1; CDR3: CASKDRGGSYEQYF; DNA: TGTGCCAGCAAAGACAGGGGGGGTTCCTACGAGCAGTACTTC
V: TRBV7-9; size: .; J: TRBJ2-1; D: TRBD2; CDR3: CASSSSRERGYNEQFF; DNA: TGTGCCAGCAGCTCCTCGCGCGAGCGGGGATACAATGAGCAGTTCTTC
V: TRBV18; size: .; J: TRBJ2-5; D: .; CDR3: CASSPFSPGDQETQYF; DNA: TGTGCCAGCTCACCTTTCTCCCCGGGGGATCAAGAGACCCAGTACTTC
V: TRBV7-2; size: .; J: TRBJ1-3; D: TRBD1; CDR3: CASSPPTGPPGNTIYF; DNA: TGTGCCAGCAGCCCCCCGACAGGGCCACCAGGAAACACCATATATTTT
V: TRBV28; size: .; J: TRBJ2-5; D: .; CDR3: CASSFPGLWETQYF; DNA: TGTGCCAGCAGTTTCCCGGGACTCTGGGAGACCCAGTACTTC
V: TRBV6-1; size: .; J: TRBJ1-2; D: TRBD1; CDR3: CASSTGVNYGYTF; DNA: TGTGCCAGCAGCACAGGGGTGAACTATGGCTACACCTTC
V: TRBV6-6; size: .; J: TRBJ1-5; D: TRBD1; CDR3: CASRRQGMGNQPQHF; DNA: TGTGCCAGCAGACGACAGGGGATGGGGAATCAGCCCCAGCATTTT
V: TRBV11-3; size: .; J: TRBJ2-3; D: .; CDR3: CASSRGWPDTQYF; DNA: TGTGCCAGCAGCAGGGGTTGGCCAGATACGCAGTATTTT
V: TRBV5-1; size: .; J: TRBJ1-2; D: .; CDR3: CASSLARDTNRDGYTF; DNA: TGCGCCAGCAGCTTGGCCCGGGACACCAACCGAGATGGCTACACCTTC
V: TRBV4-3; size: once; J: TRBJ1-5; D: TRBD1; CDR3: CASSQVTGGLQPQHF; DNA: TGCGCCAGCAGCCAGGTAACAGGGGGCTTGCAGCCCCAGCATTTT
V: TRBV28; size: .; J: TRBJ2-5; D: .; CDR3: CASSLRETQYF; DNA: TGTGCCAGCAGTTTGCGGGAGACCCAGTACTTC
V: TRBV11-2; size: .; J: TRBJ2-7; D: TRBD2; CDR3: CASSPLAGENEQYF; DNA: TGTGCCAGCAGCCCCTTAGCGGGAGAGAACGAGCAGTACTTC
V: TRBV27; size: few; J: TRBJ1-1; D: TRBD1; CDR3: CASSLRDRYTEAFF; DNA: TGTGCCAGCAGTTTAAGGGACAGATACACTGAAGCTTTCTTT
V: TRBV29-1; size: .; J: TRBJ2-5; D: TRBD1; CDR3: CSDRTGEGTQYF; DNA: TGCAGCGACCGGACAGGGGAAGGGACCCAGTACTTC
V: TRBV14; size: .; J: TRBJ2-7; D: .; CDR3: CASSQRQHEQYF; DNA: TGTGCCAGCAGCCAAAGACAGCACGAGCAGTACTTC
V: TRBV6-1; size: few; J: TRBJ2-7; D: TRBD2; CDR3: CASSERQGTSYPYEQYF; DNA: TGTGCCAGCAGTGAACGCCAGGGGACTAGTTACCCTTACGAGCAGTACTTC
V: TRBV7-2; size: .; J: TRBJ1-5; D: .; CDR3: CASSLGPGPNQPQHF; DNA: TGTGCCAGCAGCTTAGGTCCAGGGCCTAATCAGCCCCAGCATTTT
V: TRBV9; size: .; J: TRBJ2-1; D: TRBD2; CDR3: CASSVGTSGIYNEQFF; DNA: TGTGCCAGCAGCGTAGGGACTAGCGGGATCTACAATGAGCAGTTCTTC
V: TRBV5-8; size: .; J: TRBJ2-2; D: .; CDR3: CASSLWQGFTGELFF; DNA: TGTGCCAGCAGCTTATGGCAGGGGTTCACCGGGGAGCTGTTTTTT
V: TRBV2; size: .; J: TRBJ2-7; D: TRBD2; CDR3: CASSLTSGTGEQYF; DNA: TGTGCCAGCAGTTTGACTAGCGGGACGGGGGAGCAGTACTTC
V: TRBV5-1; size: .; J: TRBJ1-5; D: .; CDR3: CASSLEAGSYNQPQHF; DNA: TGCGCCAGCAGCTTGGAAGCGGGGAGTTACAATCAGCCCCAGCATTTT
V: TRBV6-5; size: .; J: TRBJ2-2; D: .; CDR3: CASSYSTLDGGELFF; DNA: TGTGCCAGCAGTTACTCGACACTAGACGGCGGGGAGCTGTTTTTT
V: TRBV13; size: .; J: TRBJ2-1; D: .; CDR3: CASSIRTINEQFF; DNA: TGTGCCAGCAGCATAAGGACAATCAATGAGCAGTTCTTC
V: TRBV4-1; size: .; J: TRBJ1-2; D: .; CDR3: CASSREALIGYGYTF; DNA: TGCGCCAGCAGCCGGGAGGCCTTAATCGGGTATGGCTACACCTTC
V: TRBV27; size: medium-sized; J: TRBJ2-7; D: TRBD1; CDR3: CASSLQGANYEQYF; DNA: TGTGCCAGCAGTTTACAGGGGGCGAACTACGAGCAGTACTTC
V: TRBV19; size: .; J: TRBJ2-2; D: TRBD2; CDR3: CASRPASGTGELFF; DNA: TGTGCCAGTAGGCCGGCTAGCGGGACCGGGGAGCTGTTTTTT
V: TRBV7-9; size: .; J: TRBJ1-3; D: .; CDR3: CASSPPGWGPSSGNTIYF; DNA: TGTGCCAGCAGCCCCCCCGGGTGGGGGCCGAGCTCTGGAAACACCATATATTTT
V: TRBV13; size: .; J: TRBJ1-1; D: TRBD1; CDR3: CASSSPRTGDTEAFF; DNA: TGTGCCAGCAGCTCCCCTCGGACAGGGGACACTGAAGCTTTCTTT
V: TRBV5-4; size: .; J: TRBJ2-5; D: .; CDR3: CASSLGATGTQYF; DNA: TGTGCCAGCAGCTTGGGGGCGACAGGGACCCAGTACTTC
V: TRBV9; size: once; J: TRBJ1-2; D: .; CDR3: CANSGSRGNGYTF; DNA: TGTGCCAACAGCGGGAGCCGAGGGAATGGCTACACCTTC
V: TRBV2; size: few; J: TRBJ2-2; D: .; CDR3: CASSPGNVSPGELFF; DNA: TGTGCCAGCTCCCCCGGGAACGTGTCTCCCGGGGAGCTGTTTTTT
V: TRBV10-1; size: few; J: TRBJ2-5; D: TRBD2; CDR3: CASSVGLAGEQETQYF; DNA: TGCGCCAGCAGTGTTGGACTAGCGGGAGAGCAAGAGACCCAGTACTTC
V: TRBV29-1; size: .; J: TRBJ2-7; D: TRBD2; CDR3: CSVGPLSSGSPVQYF; DNA: TGCAGCGTTGGGCCCCTCTCAAGCGGGAGCCCCGTTCAGTACTTC
V: TRBV9; size: .; J: TRBJ2-2; D: .; CDR3: CASSREEIRGTGELFF; DNA: TGTGCCAGCAGCCGAGAGGAGATTAGGGGGACCGGGGAGCTGTTTTTT
V: TRBV2; size: .; J: TRBJ2-3; D: TRBD2; CDR3: CASSEALGGGPEDTQYF; DNA: TGTGCCAGCAGTGAAGCGCTTGGGGGAGGGCCTGAAGATACGCAGTATTTT
V: TRBV6-6; size: .; J: TRBJ2-3; D: .; CDR3: CASYRRSTDTQYF; DNA: TGTGCCAGTTATCGGCGGAGCACAGATACGCAGTATTTT